What follows are 23 T cell receptor beta chains derived from one specimen sequenced in a study of OX40 agonist ivuxolimab in advanced cancers. Generated by immunoSEQ multiplex PCR, the TCRdb table keeps only in-frame clones and is missing some. The top ten hold approximately 19% of the sample, which has tens of thousands of clones, about 87% seen once. Sequencing used CD4+ or CD8+ T cells sorted from blood, obtained in a trial of the OX40 agonist ivuxolimab. All receptors derive from an adult with an advanced solid tumor such as melanoma, head and neck, liver or kidney cancer.

The chain carries TRBV2 and TRBJ1-5; TRBD1 might be the D (6 bases). The CDR3 runs to 13 residues. In germline, CDR1 is SNHLY, CDR2 FYNNEI. Trimming took 4 bases from V and 5 from J, leaving 9 bases between them. The CDR3 bases are TGTGCCAGCAGTGTGACAGGAGATCAGCCCCAGCATTTT. Its protein product is CASSVTGDQPQHF.

V and J are TRBV6-5 and TRBJ2-7; D may be TRBD2 (6 bases). Trimming shortened V by 0 bases and J by 12 bases, and 12 bases separated the two germline ends. This CDR3 has 12 amino acids. CDR1 and CDR2 (germline): MNHEY, SVGAGI. This CDR3 is CASSYSGGAPYF. The CDR3, as DNA: TGTGCCAGCAGTTACTCTGGAGGGGCACCGTACTTC.

The chain joins TRBV9 to TRBJ2-1; 12 bases fit TRBD2. The CDR3 runs 15 residues. Trimming at V came to 0 bases and at J to 6 bases, leaving 1 base not matched to a gene. CDR1 is SGDLS and CDR2 is YYNGEE in the germline V gene. CDR3 amino acids: CASSVELAGGNEQFF. DNA for the CDR3: TGTGCCAGCAGCGTAGAACTAGCGGGAGGCAATGAGCAGTTCTTC. Complete variable domain (other parts from reference TRBV9 and TRBJ2-1): DSGVTQTPKHLITATGQRVTLRCSPRSGDLSVYWYQQSLDQGLQFLIQYYNGEERAKGNILERFSAQQFPDLHSELNLSSLELGDSALYFCASSVELAGGNEQFFGPGTRLTVL.

This sequence joins TRBV9 and TRBJ2-3; TRBD2 aligns across 8 bases. This CDR3 is 16 amino acids long. In germline, CDR1 is SGDLS, CDR2 YYNGEE. The V segment lost 4 bases and the J segment 5 bases; nucleotides outside the gene matches: 12. This CDR3 is CASSLRGGLAGDTQYF. Written as DNA, the CDR3 is TGTGCCAGCAGCCTCCGCGGCGGACTAGCAGGAGATACGCAGTATTTT.

V usage is TRBV11-3 and J usage is TRBJ2-7, with 8 bases identical to TRBD2. This CDR3 is 13 amino acids long. V shed 6 bases and J 2 bases; nucleotides not matched to a gene: 3. Germline V gene sequence: CDR1 SGHNT, CDR2 YENEEA. CDR3 amino acids: CASSTRGAYEQYF. In DNA form, the CDR3 reads TGTGCCAGCAGTACGCGGGGGGCCTACGAGCAGTACTTC.

The V and J genes are TRBV28 and TRBJ1-6; 8 nucleotides match TRBD1. V gave up 7 bases and J gave up 10 bases; unmatched junction bases: 15. Looked up from germline, CDR1 is MDHEN and CDR2 is SYDVKM. The CDR3 has 16 amino acids. CDR3 loop: CASKHPFRTGGSPLHF. The CDR3 DNA reads TGTGCCAGCAAACATCCCTTCCGTACAGGGGGATCACCCCTCCACTTT.

The CDR3 loop is CASSVEGARAGELFF. The CDR3 nucleotides are TGTGCCAGCAGCGTAGAAGGGGCTCGGGCCGGGGAGCTGTTTTTT. This chain connects TRBV9 to TRBJ2-2, with a weak D call TRBD1 (5 bases). The germline gives CDR1 SGDLS, CDR2 YYNGEE. Deletions cut 0 bases from V and 6 bases from J, with 12 bases between. The CDR3 runs to 15 residues.

The CDR3 region is CASSQATNTEAFF. In DNA form, the CDR3 reads TGCGCCAGCAGCCAAGCAACGAACACTGAAGCTTTCTTT. This chain connects TRBV4-3 to TRBJ1-1; D not resolved. From germline, CDR1 is LGHNA and CDR2 YSLEER. The CDR3 length is 13 residues. Trimming removed 1 base from V and 1 base from J, with 4 bases in between.

The V gene is TRBV4-1, the J gene TRBJ2-1; unclear D gene. Between the trimmed V and J ends, which lost 1 base and 7 bases, there was a span of 2 bases. The CDR3 runs to 11 residues. Looked up from germline, CDR1 is MGHRA and CDR2 is YSYEKL. CDR3 DNA sequence: TGCGCCAGCAGCCAAGGGAATGAGCAGTTCTTC. Translating it yields CASSQGNEQFF.

V gene TRBV6-1 combines with J gene TRBJ2-7; 9 nucleotides line up with TRBD1. Germline trimming cut 6 bases from V and 1 base from J; bases unmatched to any gene: 7. CDR3 length: 15 amino acids. From germline, CDR1 is MNHNS and CDR2 SASEGT. The CDR3 DNA is TGTGCCAGCAGGACGGGACAGGGTCCGTCCTACGAGCAGTACTTC. It specifies CASRTGQGPSYEQYF.

The chain recombines TRBV2 with TRBJ2-5; TRBD2 agrees at 10 bases. Germline V gene lookup returns CDR1 SNHLY and CDR2 FYNNEI. The length of the CDR3 is 16 residues. V trimming: 11 bases; J trimming: 1 base; junction bases outside the gene matches: 13. CDR3 amino acids: CAGLAGELAIQETQYF. The CDR3 DNA follows: TGTGCCGGCCTAGCGGGGGAATTGGCCATCCAAGAGACCCAGTACTTC.

This chain joins TRBV6-7 and TRBJ1-5; 8 nucleotides align to TRBD1. TRBV6-7 is annotated as an ORF whose role is uncertain. The CDR3 consists of 17 residues. V trimming: 1 base; J trimming: 2 bases; junction bases outside the gene matches: 7. CDR3 protein: CASSYYRPGQGNQPQHF. CDR3 nucleotide sequence: TGTGCCAGCAGTTACTACAGACCGGGACAGGGCAATCAGCCCCAGCATTTT.

This clone was detected only once. This chain links TRBV4-1 with TRBJ2-2, with 8 bases aligning to TRBD1. This CDR3 region has 14 residues. J lost 6 bases, V lost 2 bases, and 2 bases had no gene match. CDR1 MGHRA and CDR2 YSYEKL come from the germline V gene. CDR3: CASSQYRGAGELFF. The CDR3 DNA follows: TGCGCCAGCAGCCAATACAGGGGGGCCGGGGAGCTGTTTTTT.

This clone was seen more than once but under ten times. This chain uses TRBV30 with TRBJ1-1; D call uncertain. The V end was cut by 3 bases, the J end by 1 base, with 15 bases between. The CDR3 is 15 residues long. The germline gives CDR1 GTSNPN, CDR2 SVGIG (reference sequence). The CDR3 region is CAWSPEARENTEAFF. CDR3 DNA: TGTGCCTGGAGCCCAGAGGCTCGGGAGAACACTGAAGCTTTCTTT.

V gene TRBV6-5 combines with J gene TRBJ2-1; D ambiguous. The CDR3 contains 14 residues. V lost 5 bases, J lost 3 bases, and 11 bases lay in between. Germline V CDR1 and CDR2: MNHEY, SVGAGI. The CDR3 is CASSPVLDYNEQFF. The CDR3, as DNA: TGTGCCAGCAGTCCCGTCCTGGACTACAATGAGCAGTTCTTC.

The J gene is TRBJ2-7, the V gene TRBV11-3; D could derive from TRBD1 or TRBD2 (5 bases each). The CDR3 runs 17 residues. V dropped 5 bases and J dropped 2 bases, with 22 bases sitting between them. Germline loops: CDR1 SGHNT, CDR2 YENEEA. The CDR3 spells CASSATPGTKYAYEQYF. The CDR3 DNA reads TGTGCCAGCAGCGCTACCCCCGGGACGAAATATGCCTACGAGCAGTACTTC. Looking up the rest from reference TRBV11-3 and TRBJ2-7 gives the full variable domain: EAGVVQSPRYKIIEKKQPVAFWCNPISGHNTLYWYLQNLGQGPELLIRYENEEAVDDSQLPKDRFSAERLKGVDSTLKIQPAELGDSAVYLCASSATPGTKYAYEQYFGPGTRLTVT.

V gene TRBV19 combines with J gene TRBJ2-7; 9 nucleotides match TRBD2. With 5 bases clipped from V and 4 bases from J, the junction kept 3 bases outside the gene matches. CDR1 is LNHDA, CDR2 SQIVND, per germline (reference sequence). The CDR3 totals 13 residues. The CDR3 sequence: CASSEAGGYEQYF. CDR3 nucleotide sequence: TGTGCCAGTAGTGAAGCGGGGGGTTACGAGCAGTACTTC.

The chain carries TRBV4-3 and TRBJ1-1, with TRBD1 as a possible D gene (6 bases). CDR1 is LGHNA, CDR2 YSLEER, per germline. Trimming cost V 3 bases and J 5 bases, with 16 bases left between them. There are 15 residues in the CDR3. The DNA for the CDR3 is TGCGCCAGCAGCCAGGATTACAGGGTGGGGACTGAAGCTTTCTTT. Protein sequence: CASSQDYRVGTEAFF.

The J gene is TRBJ1-1, the V gene TRBV4-2; D not resolved. The CDR3 covers 12 residues. The germline CDR1 and CDR2 sequences are LGHNA and YNFKEQ. Deletions cut 5 bases from V and 5 bases from J, with 9 bases between. The CDR3 is CASSLRGTEAFF. The CDR3 DNA follows: TGTGCCAGCAGCTTGAGAGGAACTGAAGCTTTCTTT.

CDR3 nucleotide sequence: TGTGCCAGCAGCGACGCTAAAGAGACCCAGTACTTC. It is translated as CASSDAKETQYF. The chain has TRBV5-6 and TRBJ2-5; D gene ambiguous. Germline V gene lookup returns CDR1 SGHDT and CDR2 YYEEEE. This CDR3 contains 12 residues. The V and J ends lost 4 bases and 3 bases respectively, with 7 bases between them. Using reference TRBV5-6 and TRBJ2-5 for the parts outside the CDR3, the full variable domain is DAGVTQSPTHLIKTRGQQVTLRCSPKSGHDTVSWYQQALGQGPQFIFQYYEEEERQRGNFPDRFSGHQFPNYSSELNVNALLLGDSALYLCASSDAKETQYFGPGTRLLVL.

Only one count was recorded for this clone. The rearrangement uses TRBV11-2 and TRBJ1-1, with D hard to call. This CDR3 comprises 12 residues. Trimming took 5 bases from V and 4 from J, leaving 8 bases between them. CDR1 SGHAT and CDR2 FQNNGV come from the germline V gene. The CDR3 region is CASSQRITEAFF. CDR3 coding DNA: TGTGCCAGCAGCCAGAGAATCACTGAAGCTTTCTTT. The full variable domain, in which reference TRBV11-2 and TRBJ1-1 provide the parts outside the CDR3, is EAGVAQSPRYKIIEKRQSVAFWCNPISGHATLYWYQQILGQGPKLLIQFQNNGVVDDSQLPKDRFSAERLKGVDSTLKIQPAKLEDSAVYLCASSQRITEAFFGQGTRLTVV.

V gene TRBV4-1 combines with J gene TRBJ2-1; maybe TRBD1 (6 bases). The germline CDR1 and CDR2 sequences are MGHRA and YSYEKL. The CDR3 loop spans 15 amino acids. Between the trimmed V and J ends, which lost 0 bases and 0 bases, there was a span of 6 bases. CDR3 sequence: CASSQEDSSYNEQFF. CDR3 DNA: TGCGCCAGCAGCCAAGAGGACAGCTCCTACAATGAGCAGTTCTTC.

V gene TRBV5-6 combines with J gene TRBJ2-7; 7 positions match TRBD2. V lost 4 bases to trimming and J lost 4 bases; unmatched junction nucleotides: 8. The CDR3 has 14 amino acids. The germline V gene has CDR1 SGHDT and CDR2 YYEEEE. The CDR3 nucleotides are TGTGCCAGCAGCGAGGGAGGGGATTATTACGAGCAGTACTTC. This translates into CASSEGGDYYEQYF.